What follows are 15 T cell receptor beta chains derived from one specimen sequenced in a study of T cell repertoires in cytomegalovirus infection. In TCRdb, the reads were re-called with MiXCR into one record per CDR3 protein. Of 450,000 to 550,000 distinct CDR3 sequences in the sample, approximately 15% were seen once. What was sequenced was CD8+ T cells from PBMCs. The receptors come from a human donor in good health (CMV status not recorded). Some clones in this sample may be carry-over from other donors' samples.

This clonotype occurred many times. The chain carries TRBV28 and TRBJ2-3; D is ambiguous. This CDR3 has 12 residues. Germline V gene data show CDR1 as MDHEN and CDR2 as SYDVKM. Trimming pared 6 bases from V and 3 bases from J, leaving 7 bases between. DNA of the CDR3: TGTGCCAGCAGCCTTCAAACAGATACGCAGTATTTT. It translates to CASSLQTDTQYF.

The chain recombines TRBV5-5 with TRBJ2-1; TRBD2 matches at 13 bases. V gave up 4 bases and J gave up 8 bases; unmatched junction bases: 9. This CDR3 is built from 16 residues. CDR1 and CDR2 from the germline V gene are SGHKS and YYEKEE (reference sequence). The DNA of the CDR3 is TGTGCCAGCAGCCTGGATGGGACTAGCGGGAACCATGAGCAGTTCTTC. Encoded protein: CASSLDGTSGNHEQFF.

This clonotype was picked up many times. The rearrangement links TRBV11-2 to TRBJ2-5, with D possibly being TRBD1 (6 bases). The CDR3 covers 16 residues. CDR1 is SGHAT, CDR2 FQNNGV, per germline. V was pared by 5 bases and J by 4 bases, with 20 bases between. The CDR3, as DNA: TGTGCCAGCAGCGCCGCCGGGACACAACTCGGAGAGACCCAGTACTTC. Amino acid sequence: CASSAAGTQLGETQYF. Full variable domain (outside the CDR3, taken from reference TRBV11-2 and TRBJ2-5): EAGVAQSPRYKIIEKRQSVAFWCNPISGHATLYWYQQILGQGPKLLIQFQNNGVVDDSQLPKDRFSAERLKGVDSTLKIQPAKLEDSAVYLCASSAAGTQLGETQYFGPGTRLLVL.

The CDR3 spells CASSSPLGNTGELFF. The CDR3 nucleotides read TGTGCCAGCAGCTCTCCCTTGGGGAACACCGGGGAGCTGTTTTTT. The J gene is TRBJ2-2, the V gene TRBV5-6, with no clear D. Germline loops: CDR1 SGHDT, CDR2 YYEEEE. V shed 3 bases and J shed 1 base, with 10 bases lying between them. The CDR3 is 15 residues long.

This clonotype showed up many times. The genes are TRBV12-3 or TRBV12-4 and TRBJ1-2; D is uncertain. The CDR3 consists of 13 residues. The V end was cut by 1 base, the J end by 4 bases, with 7 bases between. The CDR3 protein is CASSLEHLYGYTF. The CDR3 DNA reads TGTGCCAGCAGTTTAGAACATCTCTATGGCTACACCTTC.

The genes are TRBV19 and TRBJ2-7, with a possible D match to TRBD2 (6 bases). This CDR3 has 14 residues. CDR1 and CDR2 from the germline V gene are LNHDA and SQIVND (reference sequence). The V end was cut by 4 bases, the J end by 4 bases, with 14 bases between. The CDR3 nucleotides read TGTGCCAGTAGTAAACTACCCGCGGGATACGAGCAGTACTTC. This codes for CASSKLPAGYEQYF.

Comment on this clonotype: Since a much larger clone is just one base distant, this may be a read error. This chain links TRBV12-3 or TRBV12-4 with TRBJ2-5, with 7 bases identical to TRBD1. The CDR3 spans 14 residues. The CDR3 nucleotides are TGTGGCAGCAGTCAATCAGGGGGACAAGAGACCCAGTACTTC. It yields the protein CGSSQSGGQETQYF.

This clonotype was picked up many times. V is TRBV7-2 and J is TRBJ2-3, with 10 bases lining up with TRBD2. This CDR3 region has 16 residues. V lost 5 bases and J lost 1; bases outside the gene matches: 6. Germline CDR1 and CDR2: SGHTA and FQGNSA. For the CDR3, the DNA is TGTGCCAGCAGCCTGCTCGGGACTAGCGGCACAGATACGCAGTATTTT. It yields the protein CASSLLGTSGTDTQYF.

The chain has TRBV4-1 and TRBJ2-3, with 8 bases matching TRBD2. V shed 4 bases, J shed 2 bases, and the junction held 5 bases outside the gene matches. Germline V gene sequence: CDR1 MGHRA, CDR2 YSYEKL. The CDR3 length is 15 residues. The CDR3 sequence: CASSRETSVTDTQYF. As DNA, the CDR3 is TGCGCCAGCAGCCGAGAGACTAGCGTCACAGATACGCAGTATTTT.

This clonotype was found a few times. The chain is built from TRBV9 and TRBJ2-3, with D perhaps TRBD2 (6 bases). The CDR3 totals 16 residues. The germline gives CDR1 SGDLS, CDR2 YYNGEE. The ends were cut back, 4 bases at V and 2 bases at J, with 17 bases in the middle. Here the CDR3 DNA reads TGTGCCAGCAGCCGACGACTCGGGAGTCTCACAGATACGCAGTATTTT. Its translation is CASSRRLGSLTDTQYF.

In this sample, this clonotype turned up many times. The chain has TRBV29-1 and TRBJ1-2; D gene unclear. Trimming took 0 bases from V and 1 from J, leaving 0 bases between them. The CDR3 totals 11 residues. Per the germline V gene, CDR1 is SQVTM and CDR2 is ANQGSEA. CDR3 sequence: CSVEDNYGYTF. Written as DNA, the CDR3 is TGCAGCGTTGAAGATAACTATGGCTACACCTTC. Combining the CDR3 with reference TRBV29-1 and TRBJ1-2 gives the whole variable domain SAVISQKPSRDICQRGTSLTIQCQVDSQVTMMFWYRQQPGQSLTLIATANQGSEATYESGFVIDKFPISRPNLTFSTLTVSNMSPEDSSIYLCSVEDNYGYTFGSGTRLTVV.

This clonotype was observed many times. The chain is built from TRBV7-8 and TRBJ1-2; 9 bases match TRBD1. CDR1 is SGHVS and CDR2 is FQNEAQ in the germline V gene. The CDR3 has 14 amino acids. The V gene end was trimmed by 7 bases and the J gene end by 2 bases; junction bases not matched to a gene: 5. The CDR3 DNA sequence: TGTGCCAGCACCGCGGACAGGGGCAACTATGGCTACACCTTC. Its translation: CASTADRGNYGYTF.

The chain is built from TRBV5-6 and TRBJ2-2; weak D call: TRBD2 (6 bases). This CDR3 has 15 residues. V was trimmed by 3 bases and J by 7 bases, leaving 16 bases between them. Per the germline V gene, CDR1 is SGHDT and CDR2 is YYEEEE. CDR3 coding DNA: TGTGCCAGCAGCTCCTCCCTTAGCGGTAGCGGGGAGCTGTTTTTT. It specifies CASSSSLSGSGELFF.

There are a few counts of this clonotype. The J gene is TRBJ2-1, the V gene TRBV12-3 or TRBV12-4, with D possibly being TRBD1 (7 bases). V was trimmed by 6 bases and J by 9 bases, leaving 15 bases between them. This CDR3 region has 13 residues. CDR3 sequence: CASSPPQGGEQFF. CDR3 in DNA: TGTGCCAGCAGCCCACCTCAGGGGGGTGAGCAGTTCTTC.

This clonotype appeared many times. The chain combines TRBV4-1 with TRBJ1-2; D unresolved. Looked up from germline, CDR1 is MGHRA and CDR2 is YSYEKL. Deletions cut 4 bases from V and 3 bases from J, with 15 bases between. This CDR3 contains 15 residues. The CDR3 loop is CASSPHPGLHYGYTF. In DNA form, the CDR3 reads TGCGCCAGCAGCCCTCACCCCGGACTTCACTATGGCTACACCTTC.